The 22 T cell receptor beta chains in this list originate from one sample, sequenced in a study of graft-versus-host responses after intestinal transplantation. Profiled with immunoSEQ multiplex PCR; TCRdb holds only in-frame clones, not every one. The top ten clones hold around 0.9% of a sample with about 99,000 clones, more than 75% of them seen once. No antigen has been assigned to these receptors. The sequenced sample was unstimulated CD4+ T cells sorted from spleen or lymph node cells, obtained before intestinal transplant. These receptors were taken from a human donor who received an intestinal transplant.

This clone came up once. The V gene is TRBV5-1, the J gene TRBJ2-3, with D possibly matching TRBD2 (6 bases). The V end was cut by 0 bases, the J end by 6 bases, with 11 bases between. CDR1 is SGHRS and CDR2 is YFSETQ in the germline V gene. This CDR3 comprises 14 residues. This chain's CDR3 is CASSLAAGPDTQYF. The CDR3 nucleotides are TGCGCCAGCAGCTTGGCGGCGGGGCCCGATACGCAGTATTTT.

In DNA, the CDR3 is TGCGCCAGCAGCTTGGTACCTAGCGGTAACACCGGGGAGCTGTTTTTT. Protein: CASSLVPSGNTGELFF. V and J are TRBV5-1 and TRBJ2-2; 7 bases fit TRBD2. Germline loops: CDR1 SGHRS, CDR2 YFSETQ. V dropped 0 bases and J dropped 2; count of bases not matched to a gene: 4. The CDR3 covers 16 residues.

The chain has TRBV5-1 and TRBJ2-3, with D tentatively TRBD1 (6 bases). V lost 0 bases and J lost 3, with 11 bases in between. Germline V gives CDR1 SGHRS, CDR2 YFSETQ. This CDR3 spans 15 amino acids. CDR3 residues: CASSLGGRQTDTQYF. CDR3 nucleotide sequence: TGCGCCAGCAGCTTGGGGGGGCGGCAGACAGATACGCAGTATTTT.

This clone was detected only a few times. The V and J genes are TRBV4-1 and TRBJ2-2; D unclear. This CDR3 region has 15 residues. V was pared by 2 bases and J by 6 bases, with 13 bases between. Germline loops: CDR1 MGHRA, CDR2 YSYEKL. This chain's CDR3 is CASSQPPLTPGELFF. CDR3 DNA sequence: TGCGCCAGCAGCCAACCGCCCCTAACCCCCGGGGAGCTGTTTTTT.

The CDR3 loop is CASSYSWTGNYGYTF. The DNA of the CDR3 is TGTGCCAGCAGTTACTCGTGGACGGGGAACTATGGCTACACCTTC. The gene calls are TRBV6-5 and TRBJ1-2; D ambiguous. The V end was cut by 0 bases, the J end by 2 bases, with 10 bases between. The CDR3 totals 15 residues. CDR1 and CDR2 from the germline V gene are MNHEY and SVGAGI.

The chain couples TRBV27 to TRBJ1-2; D may be TRBD1 (6 bases). The V end was cut by 6 bases, the J end by 0 bases, with 8 bases between. The V gene's germline CDR1 is MNHEY and CDR2 SMNVEV (reference sequence). The CDR3 is made up of 13 amino acids. Here the CDR3 reads CASRDRANYGYTF. CDR3 in DNA: TGTGCCAGCAGGGACAGAGCTAACTATGGCTACACCTTC.

The chain recombines TRBV6-5 with TRBJ2-5; maybe TRBD2 (7 bases). Germline V CDR1 and CDR2: MNHEY, SVGAGI. Trimming removed 4 bases from V and 5 bases from J, with 11 bases in between. The CDR3 sequence is 13 residues long. The CDR3 loop is CASSWGRGETQYF. DNA for the CDR3: TGTGCCAGCAGTTGGGGGCGGGGGGAGACCCAGTACTTC.

The rearrangement joins TRBV6-6 to TRBJ1-2, with TRBD1 matching 9 bases. Germline V gene sequence: CDR1 MNHNY, CDR2 SVGAGI (reference sequence). The V and J ends lost 1 base and 6 bases, in that order; junction bases with no gene match: 6. This CDR3 spans 15 amino acids. In nucleotides, the CDR3 is TGTGCCAGCAGTTACTTAAAACAGGGGGCGGATGGCTACACCTTC. Its protein product is CASSYLKQGADGYTF.

The gene calls are TRBV18 and TRBJ1-5; the D is unclear. Germline V lookup: CDR1 KGHSH, CDR2 LQKENI. The V end lost 6 bases, the J end lost 4 bases, and 16 bases lay between the germline ends. The CDR3 consists of 15 residues. As DNA, the CDR3 is TGTGCCAGCTCTTTAAGGAGGGCCGCGAATCAGCCCCAGCATTTT. It yields the protein CASSLRRAANQPQHF.

The chain recombines TRBV11-2 with TRBJ2-1, with 10 bases aligning to TRBD2. V was clipped by 5 bases and J by 4 bases; unmatched bases: 8. The length of the CDR3 is 16 residues. In germline, CDR1 is SGHAT, CDR2 FQNNGV. The CDR3 bases are TGTGCCAGCAGCCCCCGGGGAGCGGGAGGGTACAATGAGCAGTTCTTC. Translation gives CASSPRGAGGYNEQFF. The whole variable domain, filled in from reference TRBV11-2 and TRBJ2-1, reads EAGVAQSPRYKIIEKRQSVAFWCNPISGHATLYWYQQILGQGPKLLIQFQNNGVVDDSQLPKDRFSAERLKGVDSTLKIQPAKLEDSAVYLCASSPRGAGGYNEQFFGPGTRLTVL.

V usage is TRBV6-1 and J usage is TRBJ1-3; D call uncertain. Between the trimmed V and J ends, which lost 7 bases and 6 bases, there was a span of 19 bases. CDR3 length: 15 residues. CDR1 MNHNS and CDR2 SASEGT come from the germline V gene. This CDR3 is CASNNLGRGENTIYF. The CDR3 DNA sequence: TGTGCCAGCAACAATTTAGGACGAGGAGAAAACACCATATATTTT.

In its sample, this clone was seen a few times. The CDR3 spells CASRKGTGLVGEQYF. The CDR3 nucleotides are TGTGCCAGCAGGAAGGGGACAGGGCTTGTGGGGGAGCAGTACTTC. The chain is built from TRBV6-1 and TRBJ2-7; 9 nucleotides line up with TRBD1. Germline V lookup: CDR1 MNHNS, CDR2 SASEGT. The ends lost 6 bases at V and 7 bases at J; junction bases unmatched: 13. The CDR3 is made up of 15 amino acids.

V usage is TRBV5-4 and J usage is TRBJ1-6; perhaps TRBD1 as D (5 bases). V was trimmed by 0 bases and J by 9 bases, leaving 10 bases between them. This CDR3 has 14 amino acids. Germline V gives CDR1 SGHNT, CDR2 YYREEE (reference sequence). This CDR3 reads CASSLGGGTSPLHF. Written as DNA, the CDR3 is TGTGCCAGCAGCTTGGGCGGAGGGACTTCACCCCTCCACTTT.

The chain links TRBV11-3 to TRBJ2-2, with D possibly matching TRBD2 (5 bases). There are 16 residues in the CDR3. The V and J ends lost 1 base and 0 bases respectively, with 9 bases between them. The germline gives CDR1 SGHNT, CDR2 YENEEA. CDR3 DNA: TGTGCCAGCAGCTTAGGGACTGCCGCGAACACCGGGGAGCTGTTTTTT. It encodes CASSLGTAANTGELFF.

This chain joins TRBV9 and TRBJ1-6, with 9 bases that match TRBD1. Germline CDR1 is SGDLS and CDR2 is YYNGEE. The J segment lost 8 bases and the V segment lost 4 bases, leaving 4 bases of the junction unmatched. CDR3 length: 14 amino acids. The CDR3 loop reads CASSLTGGDSPLHF. DNA of the CDR3: TGTGCCAGCAGCCTTACAGGGGGCGATTCACCCCTCCACTTT.

The chain combines TRBV5-6 with TRBJ2-7, with D possibly being TRBD2 (5 bases). The CDR3 extends over 14 amino acids. Germline V CDR1 and CDR2: SGHDT, YYEEEE. The V and J ends lost 2 bases and 0 bases respectively, with 9 bases between them. The CDR3 is CASSFGLYSYEQYF. DNA of the CDR3: TGTGCCAGCAGCTTTGGACTGTACTCCTACGAGCAGTACTTC.

This sequence joins TRBV5-1 and TRBJ2-5; D tentatively fits TRBD1 or TRBD2 (6 bases each). CDR1 is SGHRS, CDR2 YFSETQ, per germline. CDR3 size: 15 residues. Between the trimmed V and J ends, which lost 2 bases and 2 bases, there was a span of 13 bases. DNA of the CDR3: TGCGCCAGCAGCTTTGGAGGGGGAACGCAAGAGACCCAGTACTTC. Amino acid sequence: CASSFGGGTQETQYF.

The chain has TRBV13 and TRBJ2-5; possible D gene TRBD2, 6 bases. V was shortened by 1 base and J by 2 bases, with 8 bases between the two germline ends. CDR3 size: 14 residues. Per the germline V gene, CDR1 is PRHDT and CDR2 is FYEKMQ (reference sequence). The CDR3 DNA reads TGTGCCAGCAGCTTAGCAGGGACTCAAGAGACCCAGTACTTC. The encoded protein is CASSLAGTQETQYF.

J is TRBJ1-5 and V is TRBV19; maybe TRBD1 (5 bases). V dropped 1 base and J dropped 11 bases, with 12 bases sitting between them. The germline gives CDR1 LNHDA, CDR2 SQIVND (reference sequence). The CDR3 runs 13 residues. The CDR3 nucleotides are TGTGCCAGTAGTATAGGGCGGGGGGAGGCCCAGCATTTT. This encodes CASSIGRGEAQHF.

The chain combines TRBV14 with TRBJ2-3, with a possible D match to TRBD2 (5 bases). The CDR3 extends over 16 amino acids. The V and J ends lost 3 bases and 3 bases respectively, with 16 bases between them. Per germline, CDR1 SGHDN and CDR2 FVKESK. The DNA of the CDR3 is TGTGCCAGCAGCCAGGCGGACTTCCCCGTGACAGATACGCAGTATTTT. It translates to CASSQADFPVTDTQYF. Looking up the rest from reference TRBV14 and TRBJ2-3 gives the full variable domain: EAGVTQFPSHSVIEKGQTVTLRCDPISGHDNLYWYRRVMGKEIKFLLHFVKESKQDESGMPNNRFLAERTGGTYSTLKVQPAELEDSGVYFCASSQADFPVTDTQYFGPGTRLTVL.

This chain links TRBV21-1 with TRBJ2-4. TRBV21-1 is assigned pseudogene status. The CDR3 is 16 amino acids. CDR3 nucleotides: TGTGCCAGCAGCAAACCCCACCCCCCCACCAAAAACATTCAGTACTTC. Translating gives CASSKPHPPTKNIQYF.

V gene TRBV19 combines with J gene TRBJ2-2; possible D gene TRBD2, 5 bases. Trimming cost V 5 bases and J 8 bases, with 15 bases left between them. Per the germline V gene, CDR1 is LNHDA and CDR2 is SQIVND (reference sequence). This CDR3 spans 14 amino acids. In nucleotides, the CDR3 is TGTGCCAGTAGTCCCCAGCGGCTTAAAGGGGAGCTGTTTTTT. This sequence encodes CASSPQRLKGELFF.